A selection of T cell receptor beta chains follows, all from one sample in a study of blood T cells in healthy people across ages. TCRdb used MiXCR to reprocess the 5' RACE reads, holding one entry per CDR3 protein. The sample lists about 1.4 million distinct CDR3 sequences, approximately 60% seen once, with about 6.3% in the top ten. Sequencing input: blood. The receptor set was obtained from a young man in good health. CDR3s include the opening cysteine and the closing phenylalanine or tryptophan. D genes are given only for firm matches. Clone size is shown for a subset of rows, as once, few, many or a class of expanded clone.

D	size	V	J	CDR3	DNA
.	.	TRBV20-1	TRBJ2-1	CSAQRQIYNEQFF	TGCAGTGCCCAGCGGCAGATCTACAATGAGCAGTTCTTC
.	.	TRBV6-4	TRBJ2-3	CASSVDQGGDTQYF	TGTGCCAGCAGTGTTGATCAGGGAGGAGATACGCAGTATTTT
TRBD2	once	TRBV3-1	TRBJ2-5	CASSQGRTSGQETQYF	TGTGCCAGCAGCCAAGGAAGAACTAGCGGCCAAGAGACCCAGTACTTC
.	.	TRBV5-1	TRBJ2-3	CASSLGLRERADTQYF	TGCGCCAGCAGCTTGGGTCTCAGGGAGAGGGCAGATACGCAGTATTTT
.	.	TRBV27	TRBJ2-1	CASSLSMAGAPSPFF	TGTGCCAGCAGTTTATCGATGGCGGGGGCCCCAAGTCCGTTCTTC
.	few	TRBV29-1	TRBJ2-1	CSVVGAGYNEQFF	TGCAGCGTTGTGGGCGCGGGGTACAATGAGCAGTTCTTC
.	.	TRBV20-1	TRBJ2-5	CSARDQRGETQYF	TGCAGTGCTAGAGATCAGCGCGGGGAGACCCAGTACTTC
.	.	TRBV2	TRBJ1-2	CASSAVGTGGGYTF	TGTGCCAGCAGTGCCGTGGGGACTGGGGGTGGCTACACCTTC
.	once	TRBV19	TRBJ2-1	CASSISGNNEQFF	TGTGCCAGTAGTATATCGGGAAACAATGAGCAGTTCTTC
.	.	TRBV29-1	TRBJ2-5	CSVDLGAAETQYF	TGCAGCGTTGACTTAGGGGCGGCGGAGACCCAGTACTTC
TRBD2	few	TRBV6-5	TRBJ2-1	CASSYGTSGRLNEQFF	TGTGCCAGCAGTTACGGGACTAGCGGGAGGCTCAATGAGCAGTTCTTC
.	.	TRBV5-1	TRBJ2-7	CASTSTPAGKAYEQYF	TGCGCCAGCACTTCAACGCCGGCAGGCAAGGCCTACGAGCAGTACTTC
.	.	TRBV7-9	TRBJ2-7	CAGSLGGPYEQYF	TGTGCCGGCAGCTTAGGAGGGCCCTACGAGCAGTACTTC
.	.	TRBV9	TRBJ2-5	CASSVQAIPEETQYF	TGTGCCAGCAGCGTACAGGCCATCCCGGAGGAGACCCAGTACTTC
TRBD1	.	TRBV12-3/TRBV12-4	TRBJ2-1	CASRRTGPGEQFF	TGTGCCAGCAGAAGGACAGGGCCGGGTGAGCAGTTCTTC
.	.	TRBV6-1	TRBJ2-7	CASSEASGVDEQYF	TGTGCCAGCAGTGAGGCGAGCGGAGTCGACGAGCAGTACTTC
TRBD1	few	TRBV29-1	TRBJ2-1	CSGRQGWEQFF	TGCAGCGGTAGACAGGGCTGGGAGCAGTTCTTC
.	.	TRBV20-1	TRBJ1-1	CSARDRRTNKPEAFF	TGCAGTGCTAGAGATCGGAGGACAAATAAACCTGAAGCTTTCTTT
.	few	TRBV18	TRBJ1-2	CASSPAVYGYTF	TGTGCCAGCTCACCAGCAGTCTATGGCTACACCTTC
TRBD1	many	TRBV2	TRBJ2-7	CASRGDSYEQYF	TGTGCCAGCAGGGGGGACAGCTACGAGCAGTACTTC
TRBD2	.	TRBV6-2/TRBV6-3	TRBJ2-1	CASSPSGGANEQFF	TGTGCCAGCAGTCCGAGCGGGGGGGCCAATGAGCAGTTCTTC
.	.	TRBV10-3	TRBJ1-1	CAISEGVTEAFF	TGTGCCATCAGTGAAGGGGTGACTGAAGCTTTCTTT
TRBD1	.	TRBV4-1	TRBJ1-1	CASSRQGEGTEAFF	TGCGCCAGCAGTAGACAGGGGGAAGGGACTGAAGCTTTCTTT
.	.	TRBV6-1	TRBJ2-2	CASSEFLLNTGELFF	TGTGCCAGCAGTGAATTCCTACTAAACACCGGGGAGCTGTTTTTT
.	.	TRBV6-7	TRBJ2-7	CASRPGVHEQYF	TGTGCCAGCAGGCCGGGGGTGCACGAGCAGTACTTC
.	.	TRBV13	TRBJ2-7	CASSYNGGGAGYEQYF	TGTGCCAGCAGTTACAACGGAGGGGGGGCCGGGTACGAGCAGTACTTC
TRBD2	.	TRBV25-1	TRBJ2-1	CASSWSGRGKNEQFF	TGTGCCAGCAGTTGGAGCGGGAGGGGAAAAAATGAGCAGTTCTTC
.	.	TRBV7-2	TRBJ2-1	CASSHIIVAPYNEQFF	TGTGCCAGCAGCCACATCATAGTTGCCCCCTACAATGAGCAGTTCTTC
TRBD1	.	TRBV28	TRBJ2-2	CASSSGQGEDTGELFF	TGTGCCAGCAGTTCGGGACAGGGCGAGGACACCGGGGAGCTGTTTTTT
TRBD2	.	TRBV6-1	TRBJ2-1	CASIHSGSSYNEQFF	TGTGCCAGCATCCATAGCGGGAGCTCCTACAATGAGCAGTTCTTC